This TCR beta chain was sequenced in a study of blood T cell repertoires in COVID-19 (dated by TCRdb to about 2020). General notes on the study: Samples covering the acute and convalescent phases of COVID-19 were provided by collaborators in the United States, Italy and Spain. The prospective study material was composed of cDNA or gDNA derived from T cells, B-cell-depleted T cells, or PBMCs. Subjects who had been exposed to COVID-19, were actively infected with it, or had recovered from it provided the deeply sampled blood TCRbeta repertoires that made up the dataset. The repertoires were released in a freely available public database meant as a resource for research on the immune response to SARS-CoV-2. The samples were drawn from two sources: the first 160 participants of the ongoing ImmuneRACE study, and 1,254 subjects contributed by 6 global collaborators. The sample metadata nearly always contained a de-identified subject ID, COVID-19 status, age in years and sex. Where HLA class I and class II types were available, the types were taken from metadata supplied by the sample provider, not from assay-based typing.

TCRbeta CDR3 regions were amplified from genomic DNA by means of the immunoSEQ Assay, a bias-controlled multiplex PCR. Under the source paper's analysis protocol: Nucleated cell counts per sample were estimated from amplification of reference gene primers within the assay. To quantify the absolute abundance of each unique TCRbeta CDR3 rearrangement, sequence reads were collapsed and filtered. Productive Simpson clonality was computed per sample as the square root of Simpson's diversity index over productive rearrangements. TCRdb provides this immuneACCESS table in a form limited to in-frame rearrangements. Some clones are lacking; in checked studies, under half of them reflect an unresolved V gene, and why the rest are absent is not known. The V and J calls and clone size are taken from that table; D and trimming were inferred from the DNA. In this sample the table shows under 300,000 clones, 88% of which occur a single time. 0.65% to 0.95% of the sample goes to the ten largest clones.

Findings and caveats that apply to the study as a whole: Clinical and demographic metadata were provided uncurated, with the amount varying by source and participant.

For this clone: What antigen it recognizes has not been identified. The input lacks base qualities; no much larger clone sits a single base away.

The CDR3, from cysteine to phenylalanine, totals 15 residues. The retained sequence is limited to the CDR3, 45 bases, with the frame set at the first base. Looking up the germline V gene (reference sequence) yields CDR1 MNHEY and CDR2 SMNVEV. V is clipped by 2 bases and J by 7 bases, and the sequence between their germline boundaries is 17 bases long. Each collaborating institution followed its own protocols to collect whole blood in K2EDTA tubes. For TCRbeta analysis, collaborators shipped samples as frozen whole blood, isolated PBMCs, or DNA extracted from either of those sample types. The sequenced sample consisted of peripheral blood. This sequence uses TRBV27 and TRBJ1-2; the D gene remains uncertain. The clonotype originates from a woman between 25 and 40 years old with acute or convalescent COVID-19. The sequenced DNA: TGTGCCAGCAGTTTAGGTGCAGGAAATTGGCGTGGCTACACCTTC. Protein translation: CASSLGAGNWRGYTF.